A selection of T cell receptor beta chains follows, all from one sample in a study of tumor-infiltrating lymphocytes in primary liver carcinoma. TCRdb independently ran MiXCR on the multiplex PCR reads; one entry per CDR3 protein. The sample records 180,000 or so distinct CDR3 sequences, 50% to 75% being singletons. Source material: peripheral blood. The receptors originated from a man between 35 and 55 years old with primary liver carcinoma and hepatitis B virus infection. The CDR3 runs from the conserved cysteine through the conserved F or W. The order of the fields is D gene, V gene, J gene, clone size, CDR3 protein, CDR3 DNA. The D gene is left open where the match is weak. The size of a clone is reported for some rows only, either as once, few or many, or as a class for expanded clones.

d_call: .
v_call: TRBV6-1
j_call: TRBJ1-1
clone_size: few
cdr3_aa: CASSVNRDTEAFF
cdr3_nt: TGTGCCAGCAGTGTCAACAGGGATACTGAAGCTTTCTTT

d_call: .
v_call: TRBV11-2
j_call: TRBJ2-6
clone_size: .
cdr3_aa: CASSLVSGGNVLAF
cdr3_nt: TGTGCCAGCAGCTTGGTCTCTGGGGGCAACGTCCTGGCTTTC

d_call: .
v_call: TRBV6-2/TRBV6-3
j_call: TRBJ2-3
clone_size: .
cdr3_aa: CASSGERILTNTQYF
cdr3_nt: TGTGCCAGCAGTGGGGAGCGGATACTCACAAATACGCAGTATTTT

d_call: .
v_call: TRBV6-5
j_call: TRBJ1-1
clone_size: .
cdr3_aa: CASSSGDTRTEAFF
cdr3_nt: TGTGCCAGCAGCTCAGGGGATACTAGAACTGAAGCTTTCTTT

d_call: .
v_call: TRBV7-8
j_call: TRBJ2-5
clone_size: once
cdr3_aa: CASSFGPDGETQYF
cdr3_nt: TGTGCCAGCAGCTTTGGTCCGGACGGAGAGACCCAGTACTTC

d_call: .
v_call: TRBV11-1
j_call: TRBJ2-6
clone_size: .
cdr3_aa: CASSLGRAGANVLTF
cdr3_nt: TGTGCCAGCAGCTTGGGCCGAGCTGGGGCCAACGTCCTGACTTTC

d_call: .
v_call: TRBV12-3/TRBV12-4
j_call: TRBJ1-6
clone_size: .
cdr3_aa: CASSRAPGNNSTLHF
cdr3_nt: TGTGCCAGCAGCCGGGCTCCGGGGAATAATTCAACCCTCCACTTT

d_call: .
v_call: TRBV7-8
j_call: TRBJ2-2
clone_size: .
cdr3_aa: CASSARDRVTGELFF
cdr3_nt: TGTGCCAGCAGCGCCCGGGACCGTGTCACCGGGGAGCTGTTTTTT

d_call: .
v_call: TRBV2
j_call: TRBJ2-5
clone_size: .
cdr3_aa: CAISLLNQETQYF
cdr3_nt: TGTGCCATTTCCTTACTTAACCAAGAGACCCAGTACTTC

d_call: .
v_call: TRBV11-2
j_call: TRBJ2-7
clone_size: .
cdr3_aa: CASILTDGAYDQCF
cdr3_nt: TGTGCCAGCATCTTAACCGACGGAGCCTACGATCAATGCTTC